In this sample, the clone carrying this TCR beta chain turned up a few times. These data originate in a study of CD8 T cells in ankylosing spondylitis. Each CDR3 protein is one row after TCRdb ran MiXCR on the 5' RACE reads. The table has more than 150,000 distinct CDR3 sequences, 9.5% to 15% seen once; the top ten hold approximately 15%. The source material was blood, either unsorted or a sorted T cell fraction (not recorded which). The TCR was taken from a male donor with ankylosing spondylitis or in good health (not recorded which).

CDR3 coding DNA: TGTGCCACCAGCAGAGACAGCAGCTCTGGGGCCAACGTCCTGACTTTC. Its translation: CATSRDSSSGANVLTF. The V gene is TRBV15, the J gene TRBJ2-6; D is undetermined. Germline lookup yields CDR1 LNHNV and CDR2 YYDKDF (reference sequence). The CDR3 spans 16 residues. With 0 bases removed from V and 0 bases from J, the gap between germline ends came to 6 bases.